This T cell receptor (beta chain) was documented in a study of blood T cells in healthy people across ages. The use of a sample-barcoded 5' primer and a J-beta primer mix characterized a second PCR of about 7 to 12 cycles. TCRdb called the 5' RACE reads again in MiXCR, with one record for every CDR3 protein. The sample carries some 890,000 distinct CDR3 sequences, just under 30% recorded once. This clonotype was seen ten or more times. CDR1 and CDR2 (germline): MNHNY, SVGAGI (reference sequence). Deletions cut 2 bases from V and 1 base from J, with 9 bases between. The length of the CDR3 is 14 residues. Each sample used at least 6.5 million PBMCs. These records were also assigned to another study, of T cells of mothers and their children.

This rearrangement joins TRBV6-6 to TRBJ2-7; D is unresolved. Input material: blood. The sequence was obtained from a woman in her thirties or forties in good health. CDR3 sequence (DNA): TGTGCCAGCAGTTACCCCGGGCAGTCCTACGAGCAGTACTTC. It yields the protein CASSYPGQSYEQYF.